One and the same sample provided the 32 T cell receptor beta chains below, sequenced in a study of PD-1 blockade in classical Hodgkin lymphoma. Time point indicated: cycle 4 day 1 (C4D1), after five to seven weeks of nivolumab. Every patient experienced relapse after autologous stem cell transplantation, and brentuximab vedotin exposure varied. Sequencing used immunoSEQ multiplex PCR; TCRdb keeps in-frame clones, though not all of them. The sample consists of tens of thousands of clones, more than 80% of them appearing once. The material sequenced was peripheral blood mononuclear cells (PBMCs), taken before the fourth cycle of nivolumab. Source of these receptors: a human donor with classical Hodgkin lymphoma.

The CDR3 loop is CASSSPTGAQETQYF. Here the CDR3 DNA reads TGTGCCAGCAGCTCCCCCACAGGAGCGCAAGAGACCCAGTACTTC. The gene calls are TRBV5-6 and TRBJ2-5; a weak D match, TRBD1 (5 bases). The CDR3 contains 15 residues. V shed 3 bases and J shed 2 bases, with 14 bases lying between them. CDR1 SGHDT and CDR2 YYEEEE come from the germline V gene.

V and J are TRBV27 and TRBJ1-1; possibly TRBD1 for D (5 bases). The CDR3 consists of 12 residues. V dropped 8 bases and J dropped 6 bases, with 13 bases sitting between them. Germline V CDR1 and CDR2: MNHEY, SMNVEV (reference sequence). The CDR3 DNA follows: TGTGCCAGCGTAACCCAGGGCTCTGAAGCTTTCTTT. It is translated as CASVTQGSEAFF.

This rearrangement joins TRBV14 to TRBJ2-7; possibly TRBD1 for D (5 bases). Germline values: CDR1 SGHDN, CDR2 FVKESK. CDR3 size: 15 residues. The V and J ends lost 8 bases and 2 bases respectively, with 19 bases between them. CDR3 sequence: CASSPQGASPYEQYF. CDR3 DNA: TGTGCCAGCTCTCCCCAAGGGGCCTCGCCCTACGAGCAGTACTTC.

This clone occurred once. The chain's CDR3 is CAISADRVNQPQHF. CDR3 sequence (DNA): TGTGCCATCAGTGCAGACAGGGTCAATCAGCCCCAGCATTTT. The J gene is TRBJ1-5, the V gene TRBV10-3; 7 bases align to TRBD1. J was trimmed by 3 bases and V by 4 bases; bases with no gene match: 3. Germline-derived CDR1 and CDR2 are ENHRY and SYGVKD. This CDR3 spans 14 amino acids.

This clone appeared a single time. CDR3 loop: CASSAFTGEETQYF. The DNA of the CDR3 is TGTGCCAGTAGTGCTTTTACCGGGGAAGAGACCCAGTACTTC. The chain combines TRBV19 with TRBJ2-5; possible D gene TRBD2, 5 bases. The germline CDR1 and CDR2 sequences are LNHDA and SQIVND (reference sequence). Trimming removed 5 bases at V and 3 bases at J, with 13 bases between. This CDR3 is built from 14 residues.

This sequence joins TRBV14 and TRBJ1-4; no clear D. V lost 2 bases and J 7 bases, leaving 14 bases between the germline ends. CDR1 and CDR2 (germline): SGHDN, FVKESK. The CDR3 loop spans 15 amino acids. CDR3 DNA sequence: TGTGCCAGCAGCCAAAAGAGTATTAGTCTTGAAAAACTGTTTTTT. This gives the protein CASSQKSISLEKLFF.

V usage is TRBV11-2 and J usage is TRBJ2-5, with D unresolved. Trimming removed 0 bases from V and 0 bases from J, with 11 bases in between. This CDR3 contains 16 residues. From germline, CDR1 is SGHAT and CDR2 FQNNGV. For the CDR3, the DNA is TGTGCCAGCAGCTTAGAATTTTTAGGGAACCAAGAGACCCAGTACTTC. It yields the protein CASSLEFLGNQETQYF. Using reference TRBV11-2 and TRBJ2-5 for the parts outside the CDR3, the full variable domain is EAGVAQSPRYKIIEKRQSVAFWCNPISGHATLYWYQQILGQGPKLLIQFQNNGVVDDSQLPKDRFSAERLKGVDSTLKIQPAKLEDSAVYLCASSLEFLGNQETQYFGPGTRLLVL.

The chain combines TRBV7-9 with TRBJ2-5; D is unresolved. Trimming took 2 bases from V and 0 from J, leaving 10 bases between them. There are 15 residues in the CDR3. Germline-derived CDR1 and CDR2 are SEHNR and FQNEAQ (reference sequence). This CDR3 is CASSLFLRYQETQYF. As DNA, the CDR3 is TGTGCCAGCAGCTTATTTTTGCGGTACCAAGAGACCCAGTACTTC.

J is TRBJ2-1 and V is TRBV28; 9 positions agree with TRBD2. The CDR3 sequence is 14 residues long. Germline lookup yields CDR1 MDHEN and CDR2 SYDVKM. After removal of 10 bases from V and 4 bases from J, the junction contained 8 bases not matched to a gene. CDR3 in amino acids: CAITPLAGYNEQFF. In DNA form, the CDR3 reads TGTGCCATCACCCCGCTAGCGGGGTACAATGAGCAGTTCTTC.

This sequence joins TRBV7-9 and TRBJ1-1; D not certain. The germline CDR1 and CDR2 sequences are SEHNR and FQNEAQ (reference sequence). Trimming shortened V by 5 bases and J by 4 bases, and 17 bases separated the two germline ends. The CDR3 sequence is 15 residues long. The CDR3 here is CASSHLPGSGTEAFF. CDR3 in DNA: TGTGCCAGCAGCCATCTGCCGGGGTCTGGCACTGAAGCTTTCTTT.

J is TRBJ2-2 and V is TRBV18, with D uncertain. Deletions cut 3 bases from V and 6 bases from J, with 8 bases between. The CDR3 is made up of 13 amino acids. Germline V gene lookup returns CDR1 KGHSH and CDR2 LQKENI. CDR3 amino acids: CASSPSGAGELFF. CDR3 bases: TGTGCCAGCTCACCTTCGGGCGCCGGGGAGCTGTTTTTT.

This chain links TRBV6-1 with TRBJ1-6; D is unresolved. The CDR3 contains 14 residues. The V end lost 2 bases, the J end lost 8 bases, and 10 bases lay between the germline ends. The germline V gene encodes CDR1 MNHNS and CDR2 SASEGT. The CDR3 coding sequence is TGTGCCAGCAGTGAAAGTACAGTTTATTCACCCCTCCACTTT. This encodes CASSESTVYSPLHF.

Points on this clone: The junction does not match germline at one end; this may be a read error. The chain is built from TRBV19 and TRBJ2-1; 8 bases align to TRBD1. Germline lookup yields CDR1 LNHDA and CDR2 SQIVND (reference sequence). CDR3 size: 14 residues. CDR3 in amino acids: CASSRPGQGHIFVF. The DNA for the CDR3 is TGTGCCAGTAGTCGACCCGGACAGGGCCACATTTTTGTCTTC.

This chain links TRBV27 with TRBJ2-1; a weak D match, TRBD2 (7 bases). V shed 3 bases and J shed 9 bases, with 21 bases lying between them. The CDR3 loop spans 16 amino acids. Germline CDR1 is MNHEY and CDR2 is SMNVEV (reference sequence). The CDR3 loop is CASSFVGGGLRGEQFF. The CDR3 DNA follows: TGTGCCAGCAGTTTTGTAGGGGGAGGGCTCCGGGGTGAGCAGTTCTTC.

The chain combines TRBV6-1 with TRBJ2-3; D remains ambiguous. V was pared by 8 bases and J by 2 bases, with 8 bases between. The CDR3 spans 12 residues. From germline, CDR1 is MNHNS and CDR2 SASEGT. In nucleotides, the CDR3 is TGTGCCAGCGGGGAAGACACAGATACGCAGTATTTT. This encodes CASGEDTDTQYF.

This sequence joins TRBV5-6 and TRBJ2-1; 11 bases agree with TRBD2. Losses at the gene ends were 0 bases for V and 4 bases for J; bases not matched to a gene: 0. The CDR3 is 15 amino acids. The germline V gene encodes CDR1 SGHDT and CDR2 YYEEEE. This chain's CDR3 is CASSLGTSGYNEQFF. CDR3 DNA sequence: TGTGCCAGCAGCTTGGGGACTAGCGGGTACAATGAGCAGTTCTTC.

CDR3 in DNA: TGCGCCAGCAGCCATTCACAGGGTAACACCGGGGAGCTGTTTTTT. It encodes CASSHSQGNTGELFF. The chain recombines TRBV4-1 with TRBJ2-2, with a tentative D call TRBD1 (6 bases). V was cut by 3 bases and J by 2 bases, with 10 bases left in between. This CDR3 has 15 residues. Germline V gives CDR1 MGHRA, CDR2 YSYEKL.

The chain couples TRBV6-5 to TRBJ2-7; D gene ambiguous. The length of the CDR3 is 13 residues. Germline assignment: CDR1 MNHEY and CDR2 SVGAGI. V was clipped by 2 bases and J by 4 bases, with 9 bases between them. Here the CDR3 DNA reads TGTGCCAGCAGTTACCTAATCGGGTACGAGCAGTACTTC. As protein: CASSYLIGYEQYF.

The chain combines TRBV27 with TRBJ2-7; 9 nucleotides agree with TRBD2. Germline trimming cut 3 bases from V and 2 bases from J; bases unmatched to any gene: 5. The CDR3 runs to 15 residues. The germline V gene encodes CDR1 MNHEY and CDR2 SMNVEV (reference sequence). CDR3 amino acids: CASSFGGGGAYEQYF. The CDR3 nucleotides are TGTGCCAGCAGTTTCGGCGGCGGGGGGGCCTACGAGCAGTACTTC.

The gene calls are TRBV9 and TRBJ2-7; 15 nucleotides agree with TRBD2. CDR1 is SGDLS and CDR2 is YYNGEE in the germline V gene. The trim removed 4 bases at V and 2 bases at J, leaving 10 bases unmatched. The CDR3 extends over 18 amino acids. The CDR3 nucleotides read TGTGCCAGCAGCCCTCGGGGGACTAGCGGGAGGACCACCTACGAGCAGTACTTC. Its translation: CASSPRGTSGRTTYEQYF.

The count of this clone is one. The chain uses TRBV13 and TRBJ2-1; the D gene is possibly TRBD2 (5 bases). The CDR3 contains 17 residues. Trimming stripped 0 bases from V and 4 bases from J, with 16 bases between. The germline V gene encodes CDR1 PRHDT and CDR2 FYEKMQ (reference sequence). CDR3 protein: CASSLGLSVAYYNEQFF. In nucleotides, the CDR3 is TGTGCCAGCAGCTTAGGCCTTTCCGTAGCGTATTACAATGAGCAGTTCTTC.

CDR3 amino acids: CASSLEAGPSYEQYF. CDR3 nucleotides: TGTGCCAGCAGCTTAGAAGCGGGGCCCTCCTACGAGCAGTACTTC. The chain couples TRBV7-2 to TRBJ2-7; TRBD2 aligns across 7 bases. Germline CDR1 and CDR2: SGHTA and FQGNSA. This CDR3 spans 15 amino acids. V trimming: 1 base; J trimming: 0 bases; junction bases outside the gene matches: 3.

This chain links TRBV7-6 with TRBJ2-3, with D possibly matching TRBD2 (6 bases). CDR1 SGHVS and CDR2 FNYEAQ come from the germline V gene. There are 15 residues in the CDR3. V lost 7 bases, J lost 6 bases, and 20 bases lay in between. The CDR3 sequence: CASTTSAGHLDTQYF. The CDR3 DNA reads TGTGCCAGCACTACAAGTGCGGGGCACCTTGATACGCAGTATTTT.

The table lists this clone with a count of one. This rearrangement joins TRBV7-2 to TRBJ2-5; TRBD1 or TRBD2 may be the D gene (6 bases each). Germline V gene sequence: CDR1 SGHTA, CDR2 FQGNSA. The CDR3 length is 16 residues. Trimming left V 1 base short and J 1 base short, with 13 bases between. The CDR3 sequence: CASSLGSGAPQETQYF. In DNA form, the CDR3 reads TGTGCCAGCAGCTTAGGCTCGGGGGCGCCCCAAGAGACCCAGTACTTC.

This chain uses TRBV5-4 with TRBJ2-7; 8 bases are a match to TRBD1. The CDR3 has 15 residues. V gave up 4 bases and J gave up 5 bases; unmatched junction bases: 11. The germline gives CDR1 SGHNT, CDR2 YYREEE (reference sequence). CDR3 amino acids: CASSNTGGRFDEQYF. CDR3 nucleotides: TGTGCCAGCAGCAATACAGGGGGTCGCTTCGACGAGCAGTACTTC. Full variable domain (missing parts from reference TRBV5-4 and TRBJ2-7): ETGVTQSPTHLIKTRGQQVTLRCSSQSGHNTVSWYQQALGQGPQFIFQYYREEENGRGNFPPRFSGLQFPNYSSELNVNALELDDSALYLCASSNTGGRFDEQYFGPGTRLTVT.

The chain employs TRBV4-1 and TRBJ2-7, with D possibly matching TRBD2 (5 bases). The CDR3 is 15 residues long. Trimming took off 2 bases at V and 2 bases at J, with 13 bases between the two ends. Germline V gene data show CDR1 as MGHRA and CDR2 as YSYEKL. DNA for the CDR3: TGCGCCAGCAGCCAACGACTTGGGAGCCCCTACGAGCAGTACTTC. It yields the protein CASSQRLGSPYEQYF.

The rearrangement uses TRBV28 and TRBJ2-7; D possibly matches TRBD1 or TRBD2 (6 bases each). CDR3 size: 17 residues. V was shortened by 4 bases and J by 2 bases, with 21 bases between the two germline ends. Looked up from germline, CDR1 is MDHEN and CDR2 is SYDVKM. The CDR3 DNA sequence: TGTGCCAGCAGTTGGGGGTGGACAGCGGAGGGGGCCTACGAGCAGTACTTC. Amino acid sequence: CASSWGWTAEGAYEQYF. Full variable domain (rest looked up from reference TRBV28 and TRBJ2-7): DVKVTQSSRYLVKRTGEKVFLECVQDMDHENMFWYRQDPGLGLRLIYFSYDVKMKEKGDIPEGYSVSREKKERFSLILESASTNQTSMYLCASSWGWTAEGAYEQYFGPGTRLTVT.

This clone was recorded only once. A junction end diverges from the germline sequence, so it may reflect a read error. The rearrangement links TRBV5-4 to TRBJ1-1; D remains unclear. Germline V lookup: CDR1 SGHNT, CDR2 YYREEE (reference sequence). There are 16 residues in the CDR3. CDR3 in amino acids: CASTLGGTKGSAEAFF. The CDR3 coding sequence is TGTGCCAGCACCTTGGGCGGTACTAAGGGCTCCGCTGAAGCTTTCTTT.

The rearrangement joins TRBV9 to TRBJ2-2; TRBD2 agrees at 9 bases. CDR1 and CDR2 from the germline V gene are SGDLS and YYNGEE. Germline trimming cut 4 bases from V and 2 bases from J; bases unmatched to any gene: 9. CDR3 length: 17 residues. The CDR3 here is CASSFTWREGNTGELFF. CDR3 DNA sequence: TGTGCCAGCAGCTTCACGTGGCGGGAGGGTAACACCGGGGAGCTGTTTTTT.

CDR3 in amino acids: CASSLSGAHGYTF. The CDR3 region has the DNA TGTGCCAGCAGTTTATCGGGGGCGCATGGCTACACCTTC. The V and J genes are TRBV27 and TRBJ1-2; D is possibly TRBD1 (6 bases). The CDR3 spans 13 residues. The V end lost 0 bases, the J end lost 6 bases, and 8 bases lay between the germline ends. CDR1 is MNHEY and CDR2 is SMNVEV in the germline V gene (reference sequence).

J is TRBJ1-4 and V is TRBV29-1; D is perhaps TRBD1 (5 bases). CDR3 length equals 12 residues. Trimming removed 7 bases at V and 7 bases at J, with 13 bases between. Germline-derived CDR1 and CDR2 are SQVTM and ANQGSEA. This CDR3 reads CSGGTGGEKLFF. The CDR3 coding sequence is TGCAGCGGCGGGACGGGTGGTGAAAAACTGTTTTTT.

The CDR3 sequence: CASSPLSEKYEQYF. CDR3 sequence (DNA): TGCGCCAGCAGCCCTCTATCTGAGAAATACGAGCAGTACTTC. V gene TRBV4-1 combines with J gene TRBJ2-7; the D is unclear. Trimming cost V 4 bases and J 4 bases, with 14 bases left between them. Germline-derived CDR1 and CDR2 are MGHRA and YSYEKL. CDR3 length: 14 residues.